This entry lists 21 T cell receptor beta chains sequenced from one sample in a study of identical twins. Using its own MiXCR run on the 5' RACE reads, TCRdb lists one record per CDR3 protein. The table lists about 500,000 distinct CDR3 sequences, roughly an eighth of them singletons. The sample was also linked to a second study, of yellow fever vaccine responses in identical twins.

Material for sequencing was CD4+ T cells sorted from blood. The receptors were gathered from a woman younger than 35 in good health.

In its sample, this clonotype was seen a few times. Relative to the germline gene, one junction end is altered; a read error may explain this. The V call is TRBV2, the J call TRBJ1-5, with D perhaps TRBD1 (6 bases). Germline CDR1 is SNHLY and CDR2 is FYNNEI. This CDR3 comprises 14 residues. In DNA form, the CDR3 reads TGTGCCAGCAGCACCGGGACACCATCCCAGCCCCAGCACTTT. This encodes CASSTGTPSQPQHF.

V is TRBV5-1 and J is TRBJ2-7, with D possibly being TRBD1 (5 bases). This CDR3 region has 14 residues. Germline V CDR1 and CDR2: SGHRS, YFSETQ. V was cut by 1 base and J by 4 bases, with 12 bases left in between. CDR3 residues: CASSLLTANYEQYF. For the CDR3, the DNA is TGCGCCAGCAGCTTGCTGACAGCCAATTACGAGCAGTACTTC.

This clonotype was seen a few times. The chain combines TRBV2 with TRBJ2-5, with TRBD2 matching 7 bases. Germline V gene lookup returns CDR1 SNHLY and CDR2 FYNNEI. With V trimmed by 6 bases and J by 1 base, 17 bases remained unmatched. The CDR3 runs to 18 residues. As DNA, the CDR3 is TGTGCCAGCAGCACCTACCTGGGAGGGACCAACACCCAAGAGACCCAGTACTTC. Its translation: CASSTYLGGTNTQETQYF.

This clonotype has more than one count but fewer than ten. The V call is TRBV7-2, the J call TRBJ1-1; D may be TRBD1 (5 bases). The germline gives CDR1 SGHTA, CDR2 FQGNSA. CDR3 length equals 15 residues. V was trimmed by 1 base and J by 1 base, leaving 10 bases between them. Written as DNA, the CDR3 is TGTGCCAGCAGCTTAGGTTGGGGGGGGAACACTGAAGCTTTCTTT. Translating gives CASSLGWGGNTEAFF.

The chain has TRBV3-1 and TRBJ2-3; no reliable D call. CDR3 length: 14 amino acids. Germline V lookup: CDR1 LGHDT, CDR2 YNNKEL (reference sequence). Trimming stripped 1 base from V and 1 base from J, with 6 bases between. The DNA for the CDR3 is TGTGCCAGCAGCCAAGCTGTCGGCACAGATACGCAGTATTTT. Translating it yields CASSQAVGTDTQYF.

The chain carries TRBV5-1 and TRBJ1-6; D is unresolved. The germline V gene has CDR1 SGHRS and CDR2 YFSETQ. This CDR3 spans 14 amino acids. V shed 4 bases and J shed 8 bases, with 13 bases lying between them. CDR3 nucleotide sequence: TGCGCCAGCAGCGAGAGGGTTTCAGATTCACCCCTCCACTTT. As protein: CASSERVSDSPLHF.

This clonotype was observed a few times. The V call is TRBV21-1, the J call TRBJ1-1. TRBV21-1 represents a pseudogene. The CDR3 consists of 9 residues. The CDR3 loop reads CASSKGAFF. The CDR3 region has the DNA TGTGCCAGCAGCAAGGGAGCTTTCTTT.

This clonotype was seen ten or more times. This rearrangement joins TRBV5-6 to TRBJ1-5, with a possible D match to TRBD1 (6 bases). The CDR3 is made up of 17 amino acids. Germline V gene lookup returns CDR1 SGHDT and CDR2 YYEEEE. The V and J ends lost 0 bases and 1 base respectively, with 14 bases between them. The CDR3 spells CASSLGRGRGSNQPQHF. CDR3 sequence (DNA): TGTGCCAGCAGCTTGGGCAGGGGCCGCGGGAGCAATCAGCCCCAGCATTTT.

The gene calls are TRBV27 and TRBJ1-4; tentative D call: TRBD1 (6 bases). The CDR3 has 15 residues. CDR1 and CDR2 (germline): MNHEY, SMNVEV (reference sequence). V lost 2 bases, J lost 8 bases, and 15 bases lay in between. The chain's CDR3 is CASSLATGLGEKLFF. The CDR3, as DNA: TGTGCCAGCAGTTTAGCGACAGGTTTGGGGGAAAAACTGTTTTTT.

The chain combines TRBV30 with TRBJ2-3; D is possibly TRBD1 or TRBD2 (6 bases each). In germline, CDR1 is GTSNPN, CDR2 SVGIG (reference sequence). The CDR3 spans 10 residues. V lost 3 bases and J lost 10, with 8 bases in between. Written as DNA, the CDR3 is TGTGCCTGGAGCGGGGGCTCGCAGTATTTT. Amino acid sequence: CAWSGGSQYF.

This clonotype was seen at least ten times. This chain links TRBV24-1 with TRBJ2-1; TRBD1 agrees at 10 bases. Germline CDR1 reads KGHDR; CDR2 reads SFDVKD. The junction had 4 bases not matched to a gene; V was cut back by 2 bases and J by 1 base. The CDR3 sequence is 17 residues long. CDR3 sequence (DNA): TGTGCCACCAGTGATTCTCCGGGACAGGGGTCCTACAATGAGCAGTTCTTC. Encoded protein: CATSDSPGQGSYNEQFF.

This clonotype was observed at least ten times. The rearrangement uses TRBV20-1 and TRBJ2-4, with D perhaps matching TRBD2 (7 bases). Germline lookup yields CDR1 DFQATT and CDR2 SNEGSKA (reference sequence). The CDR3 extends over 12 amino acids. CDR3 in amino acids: CALGGGGNIQYF. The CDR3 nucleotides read TGCGCCCTGGGGGGAGGGGGAAACATTCAGTACTTC.

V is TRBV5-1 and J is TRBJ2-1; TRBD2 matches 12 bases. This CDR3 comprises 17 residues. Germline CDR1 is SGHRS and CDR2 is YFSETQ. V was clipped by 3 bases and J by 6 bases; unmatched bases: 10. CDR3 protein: CASSSSLAGGHLNEQFF. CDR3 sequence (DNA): TGCGCCAGCAGCTCCTCTCTAGCGGGGGGGCATCTCAATGAGCAGTTCTTC.

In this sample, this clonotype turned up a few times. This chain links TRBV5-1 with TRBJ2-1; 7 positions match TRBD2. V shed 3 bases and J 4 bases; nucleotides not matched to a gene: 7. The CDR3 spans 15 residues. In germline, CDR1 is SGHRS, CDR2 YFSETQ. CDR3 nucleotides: TGCGCCAGCAGCTGGGGGGGGACTCAGTACAATGAGCAGTTCTTC. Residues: CASSWGGTQYNEQFF. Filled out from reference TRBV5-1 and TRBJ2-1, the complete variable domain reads KAGVTQTPRYLIKTRGQQVTLSCSPISGHRSVSWYQQTPGQGLQFLFEYFSETQRNKGNFPGRFSGRQFSNSRSEMNVSTLELGDSALYLCASSWGGTQYNEQFFGPGTRLTVL.

For the CDR3, the DNA is TGCAGTGCTAGAGATTGGGACAGGGGGCACCTCTCTGGGGCCAACGTCCTGACTTTC. It encodes CSARDWDRGHLSGANVLTF. This rearrangement joins TRBV20-1 to TRBJ2-6, with TRBD1 matching 12 bases. The V and J ends lost 0 bases and 0 bases, in that order; junction bases with no gene match: 6. Germline V gene sequence: CDR1 DFQATT, CDR2 SNEGSKA (reference sequence). There are 19 residues in the CDR3.

The CDR3 DNA reads as TGTGCCAGCAGTTCGGGACAGCGAGGAACCTTC. It encodes CASSSGQRGTF. This chain links TRBV12-3 or TRBV12-4 with TRBJ1-2, with 7 bases fitting TRBD1. V trimming: 4 bases; J trimming: 14 bases; junction bases outside the gene matches: 7. This CDR3 contains 11 residues.

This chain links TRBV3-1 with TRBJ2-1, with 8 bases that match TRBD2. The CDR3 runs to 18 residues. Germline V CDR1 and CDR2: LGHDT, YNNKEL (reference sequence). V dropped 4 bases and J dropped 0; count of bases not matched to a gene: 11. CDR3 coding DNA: TGTGCCAGCAGCCCCCAGACTAGCGCGACGAGCTCCTACAATGAGCAGTTCTTC. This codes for CASSPQTSATSSYNEQFF.

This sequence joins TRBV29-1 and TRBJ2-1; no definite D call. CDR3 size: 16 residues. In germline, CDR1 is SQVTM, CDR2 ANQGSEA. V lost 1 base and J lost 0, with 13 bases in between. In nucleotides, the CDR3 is TGCAGCGTTGAAGTTAGAGTAGGGATCTCCTACAATGAGCAGTTCTTC. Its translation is CSVEVRVGISYNEQFF.

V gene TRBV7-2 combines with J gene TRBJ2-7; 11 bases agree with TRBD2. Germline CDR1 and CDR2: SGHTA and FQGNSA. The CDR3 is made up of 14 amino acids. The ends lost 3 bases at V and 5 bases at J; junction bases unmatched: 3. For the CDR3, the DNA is TGTGCCAGCAGCTTCTTTAGCGGGAGGGACGAGCAGTACTTC. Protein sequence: CASSFFSGRDEQYF.

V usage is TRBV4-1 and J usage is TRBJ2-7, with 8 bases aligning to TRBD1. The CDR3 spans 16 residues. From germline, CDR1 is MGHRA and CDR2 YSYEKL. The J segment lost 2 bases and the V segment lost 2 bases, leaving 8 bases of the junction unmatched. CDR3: CASSQPGQDIPYEQYF. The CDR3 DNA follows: TGCGCCAGCAGCCAACCGGGACAGGACATACCCTACGAGCAGTACTTC.

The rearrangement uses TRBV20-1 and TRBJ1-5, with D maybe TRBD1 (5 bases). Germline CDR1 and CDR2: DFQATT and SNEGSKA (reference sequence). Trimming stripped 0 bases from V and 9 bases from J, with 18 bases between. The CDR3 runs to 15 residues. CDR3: CSARDLGGTSRPQHF. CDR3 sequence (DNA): TGCAGTGCTAGAGATTTGGGGGGGACCTCGAGGCCCCAGCATTTT.